What follows are 14 T cell receptor beta chains derived from one specimen sequenced in a study of CD4 and CD8 cells across lung adenocarcinoma regions. TCRdb reprocessed the PCR reads with MiXCR, giving one entry per CDR3 protein. The sample includes some 16,000 distinct CDR3 sequences, around 53% of them seen just once. Material for sequencing was CD8+ T cells from the center of a lung tumor. These receptors originate from a female donor with lung adenocarcinoma. The CD4 and CD8 labels of this study may be unreliable.

The rearrangement joins TRBV6-1 to TRBJ2-7; 7 nucleotides align to TRBD2. V lost 6 bases to trimming and J lost 3 bases; unmatched junction nucleotides: 5. Per the germline V gene, CDR1 is MNHNS and CDR2 is SASEGT. The CDR3 extends over 13 amino acids. This CDR3 reads CASSPGLVYEQYF. The CDR3 DNA is TGTGCCAGCAGCCCCGGACTAGTCTACGAGCAGTACTTC.

Only one count was recorded for this clonotype. Sequence at one end of the junction differs from germline and may be a read error. The chain combines TRBV10-3 with TRBJ2-5; 8 positions match TRBD2. The germline gives CDR1 ENHRY, CDR2 SYGVKD. The CDR3 has 15 amino acids. The CDR3 DNA reads TGTGGTGCGAGTCGCGCTGGCGGGGGGCAAGAGACGCAGTACTTC. It codes for CGASRAGGGQETQYF.

By sample share, this clonotype is medium-sized. This rearrangement joins TRBV14 to TRBJ2-2; D gene unclear. V lost 7 bases, J lost 4 bases, and 13 bases lay in between. The CDR3 contains 14 residues. Per germline, CDR1 SGHDN and CDR2 FVKESK. The CDR3 loop reads CASKDSRSTGELFF. The CDR3 DNA reads TGTGCCAGCAAAGATAGCAGGAGCACCGGGGAGCTGTTTTTT.

This clonotype came up many times. The rearrangement links TRBV3-1 to TRBJ2-1; D might be TRBD1 (5 bases). This CDR3 has 17 residues. CDR1 LGHDT and CDR2 YNNKEL come from the germline V gene (reference sequence). Trimming took off 1 base at V and 12 bases at J, with 25 bases between the two ends. CDR3 DNA sequence: TGTGCCAGCAGCCAAGCCCCCTGGGGCAGGGAAGAGTGGGGGCAGTTCTTC. It yields the protein CASSQAPWGREEWGQFF.

For this clonotype: One end of the junction varies from germline; a read error may be responsible. The chain employs TRBV6-1 and TRBJ2-5; D possibly matches TRBD1 or TRBD2 (5 bases each). The CDR3 is 17 residues long. Per the germline V gene, CDR1 is MNHNS and CDR2 is SASEGT. CDR3 residues: CASSEVLPGRDQGTQYF. As DNA, the CDR3 is TGTGCCAGCAGTGAAGTACTGCCGGGGCGTGACCAAGGGACCCAGTACTTC.

Comments on this clonotype: A read error may explain this, as a much larger clone is one base away. The chain joins TRBV11-2 to TRBJ2-3, with a tentative D call TRBD2 (7 bases). Matching the DNA end better, TRBJ2-7 makes the J call doubtful. Germline-derived CDR1 and CDR2 are SGHAT and FQNNGV. The CDR3 sequence is 12 residues long. The CDR3 sequence: CASSSGGHEQYF. For the CDR3, the DNA is TGTGCCAGCAGCTCCGGGGGGCATGAGCAGTACTTC.

This clonotype has ten or more counts. The chain couples TRBV4-1 to TRBJ1-4; possible D gene TRBD1, 6 bases. Germline lookup yields CDR1 MGHRA and CDR2 YSYEKL. This CDR3 region has 15 residues. The V gene lost 1 base and the J gene lost 4 bases, with 10 bases spanning the gap. CDR3 DNA: TGCGCCAGCAGCCAAGTACAGGGAAATAATGAAAAACTGTTTTTT. Protein product: CASSQVQGNNEKLFF.

This clonotype came up many times. The chain employs TRBV6-5 and TRBJ2-1; D gene ambiguous. TRBJ2-7 matches the DNA end more closely, so the J call is doubtful. CDR1 and CDR2 from the germline V gene are MNHEY and SVGAGI. This CDR3 has 14 amino acids. DNA for the CDR3: TGTGCCAGCAGCGCACGGTGGGATTCCTACGAGCAGTACTTC. This gives the protein CASSARWDSYEQYF.

For the CDR3, the DNA is TGTGCCAGCAGCCGTACAGGGGTGGCGAACACCGGGGAGCTGTTTTTT. Amino acids: CASSRTGVANTGELFF. The chain has TRBV11-2 and TRBJ2-2, with 7 bases that match TRBD1. Germline V gene data show CDR1 as SGHAT and CDR2 as FQNNGV. With V trimmed by 5 bases and J by 0 bases, 6 bases remained unmatched. This CDR3 has 16 residues.

The chain recombines TRBV13 with TRBJ1-4, with TRBD1 matching over 9 bases. Germline loops: CDR1 PRHDT, CDR2 FYEKMQ (reference sequence). This CDR3 region has 14 residues. J lost 9 bases, V lost 6 bases, and 8 bases had no gene match. This chain's CDR3 is CASRSAGQGQKLFF. CDR3 sequence (DNA): TGTGCCAGCAGATCGGCGGGACAGGGCCAAAAACTGTTTTTT.

Only a few counts were recorded for this clonotype. This chain uses TRBV6-5 with TRBJ2-3, with D uncertain. The V and J ends lost 4 bases and 4 bases respectively, with 9 bases between them. Germline-derived CDR1 and CDR2 are MNHEY and SVGAGI. CDR3 length equals 13 residues. As DNA, the CDR3 is TGTGCCAGCAGTTTGGGCAGTTCAGATACGCAGTATTTT. Protein: CASSLGSSDTQYF.

This chain uses TRBV18 with TRBJ2-1; D gene ambiguous. The germline CDR1 and CDR2 sequences are KGHSH and LQKENI. Trimming removed 1 base from V and 6 bases from J, with 10 bases in between. The CDR3 consists of 14 residues. CDR3 DNA sequence: TGTGCCAGCTCACCACGGGAAGGGTCCAATGAGCAGTTCTTC. Translation: CASSPREGSNEQFF.

This clonotype was detected only a few times. One end of the junction varies from germline; a read error may be responsible. The genes are TRBV6-1 and TRBJ2-4; 7 nucleotides line up with TRBD1. This CDR3 region has 16 residues. From germline, CDR1 is MNHNS and CDR2 SASEGT. Here the CDR3 reads CASSPRGQPAKNTQYF. CDR3 nucleotide sequence: TGTGCCAGCAGTCCTAGGGGGCAGCCAGCCAAAAACACTCAGTATTTC.

The V gene is TRBV6-1, the J gene TRBJ1-4, with D possibly being TRBD1 (5 bases). Germline V gene data show CDR1 as MNHNS and CDR2 as SASEGT. CDR3 length: 14 residues. The germline V and J ends were trimmed by 3 bases and 7 bases, with 12 bases remaining between them. The CDR3 DNA follows: TGTGCCAGCAGTGAGCAGGGAGGAGTTGAAAAACTGTTTTTT. It translates to CASSEQGGVEKLFF.